This T cell receptor (beta chain) is from a study of T cell clonality in common variable immunodeficiency. Study observations and caveats: TCRbeta clonality was increased in CVID versus healthy controls. Repertoire-complication correlations in CVID were limited by patient heterogeneity.

Ten or more counts support this clone. Its antigen is not identified. The missing CDR3 end, 3 residues past where the read stops, is filled in from the germline J gene. Blood samples were heparinized, 5 to 8 ml per donor. Clones were read by immunoSEQ multiplex PCR, and TCRdb kept only the in-frame ones, dropping some. This record lists 30,000 to 40,000 clones, none seen once only, and the top ten clones contain 2.5% to 3.5%. The germline V gene encodes CDR1 LNHDA and CDR2 SQIVND (reference sequence). V lost 10 bases, J lost 4 bases, and 16 bases lay in between. CDR3 length equals 13 residues. Sequencing was performed on peripheral blood mononuclear cells. The receptor comes from a person between 18 and 70 years old in good health. This chain connects TRBV19 to TRBJ1-1, with D uncertain. This CDR3 is CAISDSPSTEAFF. Partial CDR3 DNA: TGTGCCATATCCGACTCGCCCAGCACTGAA.